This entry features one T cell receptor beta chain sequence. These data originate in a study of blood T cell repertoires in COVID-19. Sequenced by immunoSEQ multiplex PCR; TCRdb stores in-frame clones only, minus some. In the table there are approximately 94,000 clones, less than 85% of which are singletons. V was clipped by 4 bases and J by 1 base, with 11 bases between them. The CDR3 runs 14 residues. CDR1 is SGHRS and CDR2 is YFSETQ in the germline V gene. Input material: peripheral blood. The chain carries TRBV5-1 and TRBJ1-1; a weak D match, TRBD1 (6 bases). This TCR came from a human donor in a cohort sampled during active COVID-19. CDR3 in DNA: TGCGCCAGCAGCGGTGGGACACCGAACACTGAAGCTTTCTTT. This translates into CASSGGTPNTEAFF.